This T cell receptor (beta chain) came from a study of type 1 and type 2 diabetes patients. Amplification started from genomic DNA. Amplification of the beta chain CDR3 used 30 forward and 13 reverse multiplex primers. From the multiplex PCR reads, TCRdb called clonotypes with MiXCR, one entry per CDR3 protein. The data hold fewer than 300,000 distinct CDR3 sequences, with roughly 44% observed a single time. Trimming left V 3 bases short and J 1 base short, with 6 bases between. The germline V gene encodes CDR1 ENHRY and CDR2 SYGVKD. The CDR3 runs 13 residues. J is TRBJ2-5 and V is TRBV10-3; D gene unclear. This clonotype originated in a man between 18 and 29 years old with type 2 diabetes. Sequencing was carried out using peripheral blood mononuclear cells (PBMCs). The CDR3 nucleotides are TGTGCCATCAGTGATGGGGTCCAAGAGACCCAGTACTTC. Translation: CAISDGVQETQYF.